This T cell receptor (beta chain) was profiled in a study of blood T cell repertoires in COVID-19. Background on the study: COVID-19 samples, acute and convalescent, were from the United States, Italy and Spain.

This clone has a handful of counts. This CDR3 has 17 amino acids. From germline, CDR1 is SGHDT and CDR2 YYEEEE. With 4 bases removed from V and 0 bases from J, the gap between germline ends came to 18 bases. Authors' processing steps: Amplification of reference gene primers was used by the study to estimate nucleated cell counts. The repertoire was sequenced with immunoSEQ multiplex PCR; TCRdb's copy has only in-frame clones and lacks some. D and trimming come from the DNA, and the V and J calls and clone size come from that table. Found here are under 150,000 clones, about three quarters of them singletons; the top ten hold 9% to 10%.

The material sequenced was peripheral blood. This receptor was identified in a woman between 45 and 65 years old with active or convalescent COVID-19. V gene TRBV5-6 combines with J gene TRBJ2-3; perhaps TRBD2 as D (5 bases). The DNA of the CDR3 is TGTGCCAGCAGCCGGAGATTAGAGGGAGATAGCACAGATACGCAGTATTTT. Translating it yields CASSRRLEGDSTDTQYF. The whole variable domain, remainder taken from reference TRBV5-6 and TRBJ2-3, is DAGVTQSPTHLIKTRGQQVTLRCSPKSGHDTVSWYQQALGQGPQFIFQYYEEEERQRGNFPDRFSGHQFPNYSSELNVNALLLGDSALYLCASSRRLEGDSTDTQYFGPGTRLTVL.